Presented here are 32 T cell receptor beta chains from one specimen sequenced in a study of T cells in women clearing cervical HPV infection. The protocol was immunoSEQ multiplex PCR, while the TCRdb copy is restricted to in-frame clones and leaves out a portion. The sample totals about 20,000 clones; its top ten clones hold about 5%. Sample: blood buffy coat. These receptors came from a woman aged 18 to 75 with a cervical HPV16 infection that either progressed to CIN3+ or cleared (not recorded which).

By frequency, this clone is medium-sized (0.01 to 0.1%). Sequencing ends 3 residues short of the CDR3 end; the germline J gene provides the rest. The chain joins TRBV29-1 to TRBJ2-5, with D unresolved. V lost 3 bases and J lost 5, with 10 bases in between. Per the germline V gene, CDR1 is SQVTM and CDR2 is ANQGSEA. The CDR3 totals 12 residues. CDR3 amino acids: CSVDSQMETQYF. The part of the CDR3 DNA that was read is TGCAGCGTTGACAGTCAGATGGAGACC. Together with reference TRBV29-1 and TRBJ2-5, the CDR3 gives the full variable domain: SAVISQKPSRDICQRGTSLTIQCQVDSQVTMMFWYRQQPGQSLTLIATANQGSEATYESGFVIDKFPISRPNLTFSTLTVSNMSPEDSSIYLCSVDSQMETQYFGPGTRLLVL.

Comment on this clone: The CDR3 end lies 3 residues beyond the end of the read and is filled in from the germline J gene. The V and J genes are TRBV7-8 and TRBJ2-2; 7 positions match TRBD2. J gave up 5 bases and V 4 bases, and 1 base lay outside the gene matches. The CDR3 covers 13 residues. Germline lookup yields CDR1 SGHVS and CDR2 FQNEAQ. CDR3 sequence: CASSWGGTGELFF. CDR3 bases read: TGTGCCAGCAGCTGGGGGGGAACCGGGGAG. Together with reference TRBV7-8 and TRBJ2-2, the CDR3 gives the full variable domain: GAGVSQSPRYKVAKRGQDVALRCDPISGHVSLFWYQQALGQGPEFLTYFQNEAQLDKSGLPSDRFFAERPEGSVSTLKIQRTQQEDSAVYLCASSWGGTGELFFGEGSRLTVL.

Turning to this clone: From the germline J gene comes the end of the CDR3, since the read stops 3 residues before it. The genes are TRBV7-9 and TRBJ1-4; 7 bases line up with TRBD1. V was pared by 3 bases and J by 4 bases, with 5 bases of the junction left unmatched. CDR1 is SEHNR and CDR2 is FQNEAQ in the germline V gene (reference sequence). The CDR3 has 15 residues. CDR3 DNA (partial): TGTGCCAGCAGCTTCTGGGGGACAGATAATGAAAAA. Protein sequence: CASSFWGTDNEK. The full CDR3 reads CASSFWGTDNEKLFF.

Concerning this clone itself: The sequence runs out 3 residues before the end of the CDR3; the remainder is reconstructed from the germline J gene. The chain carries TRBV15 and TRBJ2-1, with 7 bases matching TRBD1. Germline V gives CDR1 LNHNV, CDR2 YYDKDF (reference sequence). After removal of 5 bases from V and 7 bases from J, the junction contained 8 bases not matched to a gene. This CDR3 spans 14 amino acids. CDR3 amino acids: CATSSQDRWNEQFF. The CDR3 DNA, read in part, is TGTGCCACCAGCTCCCAGGACAGGTGGAATGAG. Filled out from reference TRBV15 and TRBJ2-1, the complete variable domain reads DAMVIQNPRYQVTQFGKPVTLSCSQTLNHNVMYWYQQKSSQAPKLLFHYYDKDFNNEADTPDNFQSRRPNTSFCFLDIRSPGLGDTAMYLCATSSQDRWNEQFFGPGTRLTVL.

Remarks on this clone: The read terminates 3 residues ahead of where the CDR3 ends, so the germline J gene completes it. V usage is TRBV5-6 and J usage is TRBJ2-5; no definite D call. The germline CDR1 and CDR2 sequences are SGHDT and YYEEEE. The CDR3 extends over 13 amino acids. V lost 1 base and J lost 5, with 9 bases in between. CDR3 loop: CASSLRNMETQYF. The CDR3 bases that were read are TGTGCCAGCAGCTTGCGTAACATGGAGACC.

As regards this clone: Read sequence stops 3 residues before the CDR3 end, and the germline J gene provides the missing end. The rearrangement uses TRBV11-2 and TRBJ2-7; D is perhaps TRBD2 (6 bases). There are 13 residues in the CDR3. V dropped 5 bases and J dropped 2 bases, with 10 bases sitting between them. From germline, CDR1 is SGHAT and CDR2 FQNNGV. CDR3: CASSRGFPYEQYF. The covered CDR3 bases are TGTGCCAGCAGCCGGGGGTTCCCCTACGAG.

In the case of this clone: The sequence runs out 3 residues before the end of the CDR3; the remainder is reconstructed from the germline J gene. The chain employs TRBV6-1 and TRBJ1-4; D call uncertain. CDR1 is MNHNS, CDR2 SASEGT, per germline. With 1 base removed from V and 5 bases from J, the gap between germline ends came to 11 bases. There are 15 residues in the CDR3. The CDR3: CASSEEADYNEKLFF. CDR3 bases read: TGTGCCAGCAGTGAAGAGGCTGATTACAATGAAAAA.

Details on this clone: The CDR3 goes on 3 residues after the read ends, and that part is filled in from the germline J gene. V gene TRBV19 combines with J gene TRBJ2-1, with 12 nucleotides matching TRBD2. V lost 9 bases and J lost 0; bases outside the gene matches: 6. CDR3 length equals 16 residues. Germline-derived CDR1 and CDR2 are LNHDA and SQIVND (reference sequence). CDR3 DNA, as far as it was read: TGTGCCAGCGGACTAGCGGGGTTCAGCTCCTACAATGAG. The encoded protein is CASGLAGFSSYNE. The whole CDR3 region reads CASGLAGFSSYNEQFF.

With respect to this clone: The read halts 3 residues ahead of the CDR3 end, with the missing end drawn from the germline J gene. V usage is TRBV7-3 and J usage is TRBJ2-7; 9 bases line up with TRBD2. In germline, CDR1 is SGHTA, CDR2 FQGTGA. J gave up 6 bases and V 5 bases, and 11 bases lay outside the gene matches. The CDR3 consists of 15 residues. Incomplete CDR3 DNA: TGTGCCAGCAGCCCTCTAGCGGGGAACCCCTTCGAG. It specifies CASSPLAGNPFE. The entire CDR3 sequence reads CASSPLAGNPFEQYF.

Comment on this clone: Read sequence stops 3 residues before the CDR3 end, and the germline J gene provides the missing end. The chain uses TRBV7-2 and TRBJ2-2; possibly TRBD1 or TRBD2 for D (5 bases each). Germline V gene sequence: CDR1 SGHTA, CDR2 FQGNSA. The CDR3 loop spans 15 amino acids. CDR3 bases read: TGTGCCAGCAGCCCAGGGAGTTCAACTAATGAAAAG. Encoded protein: CASSPGSSTNEK. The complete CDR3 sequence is CASSPGSSTNEKLFF.

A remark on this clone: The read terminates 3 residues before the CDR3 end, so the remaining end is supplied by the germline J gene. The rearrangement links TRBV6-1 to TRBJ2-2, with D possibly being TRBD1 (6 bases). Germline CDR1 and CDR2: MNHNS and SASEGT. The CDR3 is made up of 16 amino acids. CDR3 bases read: TGTGCCAGCAGTGAAGCGCACGGCGCAGGGGCCAACGTG. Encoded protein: CASSEAHGAGANV. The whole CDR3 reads CASSEAHGAGANVLFF.

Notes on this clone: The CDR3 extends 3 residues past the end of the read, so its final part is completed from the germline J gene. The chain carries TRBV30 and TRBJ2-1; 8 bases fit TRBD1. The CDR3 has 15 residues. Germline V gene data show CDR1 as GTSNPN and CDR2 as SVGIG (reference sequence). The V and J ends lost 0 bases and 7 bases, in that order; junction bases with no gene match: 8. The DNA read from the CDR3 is TGTGCCTGGAGTGTGGGGCAGGGGGCGCGGAATGAG. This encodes CAWSVGQGARNE. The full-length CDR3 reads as CAWSVGQGARNEQFF.

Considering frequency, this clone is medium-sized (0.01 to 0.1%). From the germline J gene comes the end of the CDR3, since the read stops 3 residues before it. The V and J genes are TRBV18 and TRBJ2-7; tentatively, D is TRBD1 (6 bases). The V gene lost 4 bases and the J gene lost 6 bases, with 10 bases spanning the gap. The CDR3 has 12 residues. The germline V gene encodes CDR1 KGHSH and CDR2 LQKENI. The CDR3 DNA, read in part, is TGTGCCAGCTCACTCAACAGGGTCGAG. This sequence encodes CASSLNRVE. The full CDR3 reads CASSLNRVEQYF. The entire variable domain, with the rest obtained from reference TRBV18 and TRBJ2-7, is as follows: NAGVMQNPRHLVRRRGQEARLRCSPMKGHSHVYWYRQLPEEGLKFMVYLQKENIIDESGMPKERFSAEFPKEGPSILRIQQVVRGDSAAYFCASSLNRVEQYFGPGTRLTVT.

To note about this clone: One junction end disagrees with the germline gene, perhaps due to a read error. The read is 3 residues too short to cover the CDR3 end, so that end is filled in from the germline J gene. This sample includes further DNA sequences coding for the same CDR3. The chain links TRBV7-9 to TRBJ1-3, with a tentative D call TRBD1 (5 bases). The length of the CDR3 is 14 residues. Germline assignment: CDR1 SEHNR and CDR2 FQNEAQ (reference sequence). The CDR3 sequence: CASSLTASGNTIYF. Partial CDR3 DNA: TGTGCCAGCAGCCTGACAGCCTCTGGAAACACG.

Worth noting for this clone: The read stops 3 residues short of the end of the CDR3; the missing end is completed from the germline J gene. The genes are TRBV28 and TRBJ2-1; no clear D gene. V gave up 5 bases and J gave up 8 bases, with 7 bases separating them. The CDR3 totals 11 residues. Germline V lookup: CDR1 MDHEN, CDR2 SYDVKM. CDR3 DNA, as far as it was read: TGTGCCAGCAGTGATAGGGATGAG. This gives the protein CASSDRDE. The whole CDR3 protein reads CASSDRDEQFF.

Incomplete CDR3 DNA: TGTGCCAGCAGCTTGGTGGCGGCAACTAATGAAAAA. It is translated as CASSLVAATNEK. Given in full, the CDR3 is CASSLVAATNEKLFF. The V gene is TRBV11-2, the J gene TRBJ1-4; unclear D gene. With the read ending 3 residues before the CDR3 end, the germline J gene is used to fill in that end. Trimming removed 3 bases from V and 0 bases from J, with 8 bases in between. The germline V gene encodes CDR1 SGHAT and CDR2 FQNNGV. The CDR3 loop spans 15 amino acids.

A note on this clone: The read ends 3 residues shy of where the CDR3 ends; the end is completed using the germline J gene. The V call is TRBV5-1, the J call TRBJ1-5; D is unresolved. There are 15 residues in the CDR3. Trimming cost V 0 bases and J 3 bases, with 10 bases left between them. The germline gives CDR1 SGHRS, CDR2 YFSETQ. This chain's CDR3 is CASSLAGDINQPQHF. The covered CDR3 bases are TGCGCCAGCAGCTTGGCAGGAGATATCAATCAGCCC.

CDR3 DNA, as far as it was read: TGTGCCAGCAGTTTTCTGATAGGGTCGAGGCAGACC. Residues: CASSFLIGSRQT. The full CDR3 reads CASSFLIGSRQTQYF. The chain recombines TRBV12-3 or TRBV12-4 with TRBJ2-5; D is ambiguous. The sequenced fragment ends 3 residues before the CDR3 boundary, so the rest is inferred from the germline J gene. There are 15 residues in the CDR3. The V end lost 3 bases, the J end lost 6 bases, and 17 bases lay between the germline ends.

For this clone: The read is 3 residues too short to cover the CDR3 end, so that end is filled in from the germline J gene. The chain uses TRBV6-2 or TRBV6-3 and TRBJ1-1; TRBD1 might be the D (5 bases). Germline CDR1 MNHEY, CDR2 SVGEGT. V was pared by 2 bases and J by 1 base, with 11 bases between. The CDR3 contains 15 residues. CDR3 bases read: TGTGCCAGCAGTTACAGTACAGGAACGAACACTGAA. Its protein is CASSYSTGTNTE. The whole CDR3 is CASSYSTGTNTEAFF.

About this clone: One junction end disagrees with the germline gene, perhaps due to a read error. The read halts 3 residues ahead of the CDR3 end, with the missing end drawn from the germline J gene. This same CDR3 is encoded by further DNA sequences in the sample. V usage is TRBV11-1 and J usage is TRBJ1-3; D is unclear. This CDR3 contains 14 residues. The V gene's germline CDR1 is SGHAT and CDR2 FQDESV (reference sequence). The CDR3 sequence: CASSFETTRNTIYF. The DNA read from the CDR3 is TGTGCCAGCAGCTTTGAAACTACTCGGAACACA.

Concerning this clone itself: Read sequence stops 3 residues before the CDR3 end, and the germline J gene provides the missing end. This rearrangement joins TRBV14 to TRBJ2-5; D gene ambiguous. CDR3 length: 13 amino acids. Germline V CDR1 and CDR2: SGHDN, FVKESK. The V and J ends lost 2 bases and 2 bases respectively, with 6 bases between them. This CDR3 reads CASSQLPQETQYF. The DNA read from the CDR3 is TGTGCCAGCAGCCAACTACCACAAGAGACC.

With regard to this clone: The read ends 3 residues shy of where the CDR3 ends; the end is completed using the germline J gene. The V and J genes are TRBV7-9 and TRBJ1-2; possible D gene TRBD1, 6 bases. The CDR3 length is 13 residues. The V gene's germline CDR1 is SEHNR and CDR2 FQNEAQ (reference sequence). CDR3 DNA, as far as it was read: TGTGCCAGCAGCCCCCCGACAGGCTACGAC. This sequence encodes CASSPPTGYD. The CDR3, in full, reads CASSPPTGYDYTF.

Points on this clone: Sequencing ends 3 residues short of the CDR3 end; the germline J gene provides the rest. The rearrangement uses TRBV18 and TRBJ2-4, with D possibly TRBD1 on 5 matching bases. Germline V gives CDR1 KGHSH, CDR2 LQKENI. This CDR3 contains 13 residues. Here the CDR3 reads CASSRDSTDGQYF. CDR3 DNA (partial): TGTGCCAGCTCCCGAGACAGCACGGATGGT. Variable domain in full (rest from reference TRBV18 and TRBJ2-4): NAGVMQNPRHLVRRRGQEARLRCSPMKGHSHVYWYRQLPEEGLKFMVYLQKENIIDESGMPKERFSAEFPKEGPSILRIQQVVRGDSAAYFCASSRDSTDGQYFGAGTRLSVL.

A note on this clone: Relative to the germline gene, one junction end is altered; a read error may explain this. CDR3 sequence reads: CASSLATSGDAGTYTF. CDR3 DNA, as far as it was read: TGTGCTAGCAGCTTAGCCACTAGCGGGGACGCGGGGACC. The chain carries TRBV7-7 and TRBJ1-2, with D possibly TRBD1 on 5 matching bases. The read ends 3 residues early relative to the CDR3; the germline J gene fills the gap. There are 16 residues in the CDR3. Germline CDR1 and CDR2: SSHAT and FNYEAQ (reference sequence).

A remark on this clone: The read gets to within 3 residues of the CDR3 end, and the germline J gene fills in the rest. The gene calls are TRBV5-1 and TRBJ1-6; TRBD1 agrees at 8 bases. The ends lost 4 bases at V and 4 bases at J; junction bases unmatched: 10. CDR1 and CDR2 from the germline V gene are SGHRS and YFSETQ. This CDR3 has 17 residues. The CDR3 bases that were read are TGCGCCAGCAGCCCCTACATCGGGACAGGATATAATTCACCC. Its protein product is CASSPYIGTGYNSP. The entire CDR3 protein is CASSPYIGTGYNSPLHF.

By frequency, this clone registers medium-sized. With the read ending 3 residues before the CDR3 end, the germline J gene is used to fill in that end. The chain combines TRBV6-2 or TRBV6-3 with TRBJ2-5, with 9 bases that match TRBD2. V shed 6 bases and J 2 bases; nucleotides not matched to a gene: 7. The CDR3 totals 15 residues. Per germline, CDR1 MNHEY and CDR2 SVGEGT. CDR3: CASRSIAGEQETQYF. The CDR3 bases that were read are TGTGCCAGCAGAAGTATAGCGGGGGAGCAAGAGACC.

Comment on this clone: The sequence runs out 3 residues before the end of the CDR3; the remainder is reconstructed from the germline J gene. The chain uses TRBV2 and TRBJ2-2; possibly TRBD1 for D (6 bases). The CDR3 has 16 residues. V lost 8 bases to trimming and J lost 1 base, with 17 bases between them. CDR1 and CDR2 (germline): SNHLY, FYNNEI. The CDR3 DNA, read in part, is TGTGCCAGCCTTGCGCTGACGGACAGGAACACCGGGGAG. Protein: CASLALTDRNTGE. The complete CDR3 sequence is CASLALTDRNTGELFF.

The covered CDR3 bases are TGTGCCAGCAGCCTCACCGGGGAGGGATCCGGGGAG. This translates into CASSLTGEGSGE. The complete CDR3 sequence is CASSLTGEGSGELFF. The V call is TRBV7-9, the J call TRBJ2-2; the match to TRBD2 covers 7 bases. The read terminates 3 residues before the CDR3 end, so the remaining end is supplied by the germline J gene. Looked up from germline, CDR1 is SEHNR and CDR2 is FQNEAQ (reference sequence). The CDR3 is made up of 15 amino acids. V lost 5 bases and J lost 6; bases outside the gene matches: 9.

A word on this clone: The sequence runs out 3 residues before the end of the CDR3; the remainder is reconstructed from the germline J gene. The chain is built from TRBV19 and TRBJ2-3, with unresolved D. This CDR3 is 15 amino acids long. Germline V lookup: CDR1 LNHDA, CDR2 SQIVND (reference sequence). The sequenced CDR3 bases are TGTGCCAGTAGTATTTCGGCAGGAGTCAATCAGCCG. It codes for CASSISAGVNQP. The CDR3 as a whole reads CASSISAGVNQPQYF.

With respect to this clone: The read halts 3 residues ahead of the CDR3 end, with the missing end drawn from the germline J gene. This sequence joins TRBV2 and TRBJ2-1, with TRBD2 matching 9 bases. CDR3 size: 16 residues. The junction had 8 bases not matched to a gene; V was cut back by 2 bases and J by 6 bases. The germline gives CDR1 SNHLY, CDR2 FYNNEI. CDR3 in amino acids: CASSERRGGLINEQFF. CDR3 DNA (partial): TGTGCCAGCAGTGAAAGGCGGGGGGGCCTCATCAATGAG.

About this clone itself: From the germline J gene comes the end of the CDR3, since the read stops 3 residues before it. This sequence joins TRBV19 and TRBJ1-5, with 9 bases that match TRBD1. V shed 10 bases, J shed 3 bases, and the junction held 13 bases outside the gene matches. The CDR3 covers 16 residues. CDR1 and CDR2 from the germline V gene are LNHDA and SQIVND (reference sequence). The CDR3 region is CAIPRTGDTINQPQHF. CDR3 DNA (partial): TGTGCCATCCCCAGGACAGGGGACACTATCAATCAGCCC.

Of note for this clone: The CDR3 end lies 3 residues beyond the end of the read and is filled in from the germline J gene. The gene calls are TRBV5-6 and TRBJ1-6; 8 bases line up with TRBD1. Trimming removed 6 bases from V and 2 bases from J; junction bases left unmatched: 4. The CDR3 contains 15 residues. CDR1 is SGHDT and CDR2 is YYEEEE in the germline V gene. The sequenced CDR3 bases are TGTGCCAGCACCCCGGACAGGGCCTATAATTCACCC. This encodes CASTPDRAYNSP. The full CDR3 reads CASTPDRAYNSPLHF.